The 23 T cell receptor beta chains reported below all come from one sample, sequenced in a study of cytomegalovirus exposure and HLA in healthy donors. This PCR relied on a set of 60 Vbeta primers and 13 Jbeta primers. This table comes from immunoSEQ multiplex PCR, and its TCRdb copy is limited to in-frame clones, with some not included. The sample includes 150,000 or so clones, 65% to 85% of them seen just once. Sequencing used PBMCs. The receptors originated from a man aged 18 to 35 in good health and CMV-seronegative.

The chain joins TRBV19 to TRBJ2-2; D possibly corresponds to TRBD1 (6 bases). The CDR3 has 14 residues. CDR1 LNHDA and CDR2 SQIVND come from the germline V gene (reference sequence). The V end was cut by 8 bases, the J end by 5 bases, with 15 bases between. The chain's CDR3 is CASSRTVVTGELFF. CDR3 coding DNA: TGTGCCAGTTCGCGGACAGTGGTAACCGGGGAGCTGTTTTTT. Looking up the rest from reference TRBV19 and TRBJ2-2 gives the full variable domain: DGGITQSPKYLFRKEGQNVTLSCEQNLNHDAMYWYRQDPGQGLRLIYYSQIVNDFQKGDIAEGYSVSREKKESFPLTVTSAQKNPTAFYLCASSRTVVTGELFFGEGSRLTVL.

This clone showed up just a few times. The CDR3 DNA reads TGCGCCAGCAGCCAAGCCCCACAGATGAACACTGAAGCTTTCTTT. Its protein product is CASSQAPQMNTEAFF. The chain has TRBV4-1 and TRBJ1-1; no definite D call. The length of the CDR3 is 15 residues. Trimming took off 1 base at V and 0 bases at J, with 9 bases between the two ends. Germline V gene data show CDR1 as MGHRA and CDR2 as YSYEKL.

V usage is TRBV5-4 and J usage is TRBJ2-5; possibly TRBD2 for D (6 bases). The J call is doubtful: the DNA matches TRBJ2-7 better. The germline V gene encodes CDR1 SGHNT and CDR2 YYREEE (reference sequence). The CDR3 covers 15 residues. The CDR3 loop reads CASSLTGGSNYEQYF. In nucleotides, the CDR3 is TGTGCCAGCAGCCTCACCGGGGGTTCAAATTACGAGCAGTACTTC.

This clone was observed once. This rearrangement joins TRBV28 to TRBJ1-3; D not resolved. The CDR3 is made up of 14 amino acids. Germline lookup yields CDR1 MDHEN and CDR2 SYDVKM. The germline V and J ends were trimmed by 10 bases and 5 bases, with 18 bases remaining between them. As DNA, the CDR3 is TGTGCCACCCATAGGGAGGGCCTAAGAAACACCATATATTTT. Its protein is CATHREGLRNTIYF. The full variable domain, completed using reference TRBV28 and TRBJ1-3, is DVKVTQSSRYLVKRTGEKVFLECVQDMDHENMFWYRQDPGLGLRLIYFSYDVKMKEKGDIPEGYSVSREKKERFSLILESASTNQTSMYLCATHREGLRNTIYFGEGSWLTVV.

This chain joins TRBV9 and TRBJ2-3, with TRBD2 as a possible D gene (7 bases). Germline V gene data show CDR1 as SGDLS and CDR2 as YYNGEE. The V end lost 2 bases, the J end lost 2 bases, and 12 bases lay between the germline ends. The CDR3 loop spans 15 amino acids. The CDR3 DNA sequence: TGTGCCAGCAGCGTTGAGGGGGGGCTCACAGATACGCAGTATTTT. Translation gives CASSVEGGLTDTQYF.

A note on this clone: One junction end does not reproduce the germline sequence, and a read error may be involved. This chain uses TRBV7-7 with TRBJ2-3; D unresolved. The CDR3 is 14 residues long. The V gene's germline CDR1 is SSHAT and CDR2 FNYEAQ (reference sequence). This CDR3 reads CASSHHPLSDTQYF. Written as DNA, the CDR3 is TGTGCTAGCAGTCACCATCCCCTATCAGATACGCAGTATTTT.

The chain couples TRBV5-4 to TRBJ2-1; the D gene is possibly TRBD1 (6 bases). Trimming took off 1 base at V and 7 bases at J, with 18 bases between the two ends. The CDR3 length is 16 residues. Germline assignment: CDR1 SGHNT and CDR2 YYREEE (reference sequence). Here the CDR3 DNA reads TGTGCCAGCAGCTTGAATTCAGGGGTCGGGTGGAATGAGCAGTTCTTC. This gives the protein CASSLNSGVGWNEQFF.

The chain combines TRBV6-5 with TRBJ2-2; D gene unclear. The length of the CDR3 is 12 residues. The ends were cut back, 4 bases at V and 3 bases at J, with 3 bases in the middle. CDR1 and CDR2 from the germline V gene are MNHEY and SVGAGI. The CDR3 DNA sequence: TGTGCCAGCAGTTCCTACACCGGGGAGCTGTTTTTT. Residues: CASSSYTGELFF.

The genes are TRBV4-2 and TRBJ1-1; 8 bases align to TRBD1. V dropped 6 bases and J dropped 6; count of bases not matched to a gene: 9. The CDR3 covers 14 residues. Germline CDR1 is LGHNA and CDR2 is YNFKEQ. CDR3 in amino acids: CASSSDRGGAEAFF. CDR3 in DNA: TGTGCCAGCAGTTCCGACAGGGGAGGTGCTGAAGCTTTCTTT.

The chain recombines TRBV19 with TRBJ1-5; D unresolved. CDR3 length: 14 residues. Germline CDR1 and CDR2: LNHDA and SQIVND (reference sequence). Trimming cost V 6 bases and J 1 base, with 10 bases left between them. The chain's CDR3 is CASRKTLSNQPQHF. The CDR3 DNA reads as TGTGCCAGTAGGAAAACCCTAAGCAATCAGCCCCAGCATTTT.

In its sample, this clone was seen a few times. The chain employs TRBV5-6 and TRBJ2-7; D remains unclear. This CDR3 is built from 14 residues. Germline V gene sequence: CDR1 SGHDT, CDR2 YYEEEE. Between the trimmed V and J ends, which lost 2 bases and 5 bases, there was a span of 14 bases. Here the CDR3 reads CASSFRPQVHEQYF. CDR3 in DNA: TGTGCCAGCAGCTTTCGGCCGCAGGTCCACGAGCAGTACTTC.

The J gene is TRBJ1-2, the V gene TRBV2; tentative D call: TRBD1 (6 bases). The CDR3 length is 14 residues. Between the trimmed V and J ends, which lost 5 bases and 4 bases, there was a span of 14 bases. Germline loops: CDR1 SNHLY, CDR2 FYNNEI. The CDR3 loop reads CASSKDSGVYGYTF. CDR3 nucleotide sequence: TGTGCCAGCAGTAAGGACAGTGGGGTCTATGGCTACACCTTC.

The rearrangement joins TRBV5-1 to TRBJ2-7, with D hard to call. This CDR3 is built from 14 residues. The ends were cut back, 0 bases at V and 3 bases at J, with 10 bases in the middle. Per the germline V gene, CDR1 is SGHRS and CDR2 is YFSETQ. CDR3 residues: CASSLDGGLYEQYF. The CDR3 coding sequence is TGCGCCAGCAGCTTGGACGGCGGCCTCTACGAGCAGTACTTC. Combining the CDR3 with reference TRBV5-1 and TRBJ2-7 gives the whole variable domain KAGVTQTPRYLIKTRGQQVTLSCSPISGHRSVSWYQQTPGQGLQFLFEYFSETQRNKGNFPGRFSGRQFSNSRSEMNVSTLELGDSALYLCASSLDGGLYEQYFGPGTRLTVT.

This clone is a singleton in its sample. The chain carries TRBV5-1 and TRBJ2-3; 8 bases map to TRBD2. The CDR3 contains 14 residues. J gave up 4 bases and V 0 bases, and 1 base lay outside the gene matches. Germline V lookup: CDR1 SGHRS, CDR2 YFSETQ. CDR3 amino acids: CASSLAGGPDTQYF. The CDR3 DNA follows: TGCGCCAGCAGCTTGGCGGGGGGGCCAGATACGCAGTATTTT.

The chain has TRBV9 and TRBJ2-3; 16 nucleotides match TRBD2. The CDR3 runs 17 residues. Germline CDR1 and CDR2: SGDLS and YYNGEE. Unmatched junction bases numbered 3, after V lost 4 bases and J lost 1 base. The CDR3 protein is CASSLGTSGGGTDTQYF. The CDR3 DNA reads TGTGCCAGCAGCTTAGGGACTAGCGGGGGGGGCACAGATACGCAGTATTTT.

The V gene is TRBV4-1, the J gene TRBJ2-2; TRBD2 might be the D (6 bases). Trimming removed 10 bases from V and 4 bases from J, with 13 bases in between. The CDR3 spans 13 residues. Germline CDR1 reads MGHRA; CDR2 reads YSYEKL. The CDR3 sequence is CATTAGGTGELFF. CDR3 DNA sequence: TGCGCCACCACGGCCGGGGGCACCGGGGAGCTGTTTTTT.

This clone was recorded once. At one of its ends the junction is not consistent with the germline gene, which may arise from a read error. This chain links TRBV5-6 with TRBJ2-6; possible D gene TRBD1, 5 bases. Germline CDR1 and CDR2: SGHDT and YYEEEE. The CDR3 has 15 residues. The CDR3 DNA is TGTGCCAGCAGCCGACGGGTCTCTGGGGCCAACGGCCTGACTTTC. Its translation is CASSRRVSGANGLTF.

J is TRBJ1-1 and V is TRBV18; 11 bases align to TRBD1. From germline, CDR1 is KGHSH and CDR2 LQKENI. This CDR3 spans 15 amino acids. Trimming cost V 6 bases and J 1 base; bases outside gene matches: 4. DNA of the CDR3: TGTGCCAGCTCCCTAGGGACAGGGGGGAACACTGAAGCTTTCTTT. Protein product: CASSLGTGGNTEAFF.

The chain couples TRBV7-2 to TRBJ2-1; tentatively, D is TRBD2 (7 bases). Trimming pared 5 bases from V and 1 base from J, leaving 15 bases between. The CDR3 sequence is 16 residues long. From germline, CDR1 is SGHTA and CDR2 FQGNSA. Here the CDR3 reads CASSRMGGRSYNEQFF. CDR3 in DNA: TGTGCCAGCAGCCGTATGGGGGGGCGATCCTACAATGAGCAGTTCTTC. Variable domain in full (rest from reference TRBV7-2 and TRBJ2-1): GAGVSQSPSNKVTEKGKDVELRCDPISGHTALYWYRQSLGQGLEFLIYFQGNSAPDKSGLPSDRFSAERTGGSVSTLTIQRTQQEDSAVYLCASSRMGGRSYNEQFFGPGTRLTVL.

V is TRBV23-1 and J is TRBJ2-2; perhaps TRBD2 as D (6 bases). TRBV23-1 is sorted into the ORF group, with uncertain function. The CDR3 is 15 residues long. Trimming shortened V by 1 base and J by 7 bases, and 13 bases separated the two germline ends. CDR3 coding DNA: TGCGCCAGCAGTCAATTTGGGCGGAGGGGCGGGGAGCTGTTTTTT. The encoded protein is CASSQFGRRGGELFF.

The gene calls are TRBV5-1 and TRBJ1-1; 12 positions agree with TRBD1. The CDR3 is 15 residues long. CDR1 and CDR2 (germline): SGHRS, YFSETQ. V shed 0 bases, J shed 4 bases, and the junction held 1 base outside the gene matches. In nucleotides, the CDR3 is TGCGCCAGCAGCTTGGAGGGACAGGGGGCCACTGAAGCTTTCTTT. Its translation is CASSLEGQGATEAFF.

V is TRBV5-1 and J is TRBJ2-5; maybe TRBD1 (6 bases). CDR3 size: 15 residues. The ends were cut back, 4 bases at V and 5 bases at J, with 18 bases in the middle. Germline values: CDR1 SGHRS, CDR2 YFSETQ. CDR3 nucleotides: TGCGCCAGCAGCCTCACAGGTCTAAGGGGGGAGACCCAGTACTTC. Its translation is CASSLTGLRGETQYF.

V is TRBV6-5 and J is TRBJ1-2; 10 bases align to TRBD1. The CDR3 is made up of 14 amino acids. The V gene end was trimmed by 4 bases and the J gene end by 3 bases; junction bases not matched to a gene: 2. CDR1 and CDR2 from the germline V gene are MNHEY and SVGAGI. Written as DNA, the CDR3 is TGTGCCAGCAGTTGGACAGGGGGTGACTATGGCTACACCTTC. Translation: CASSWTGGDYGYTF.